The clone carrying this TCR beta chain was counted between two and nine times. For the second PCR, which ran for about 6 to 11 cycles, a sample-barcoded 5' primer and a J-beta primer mix were used. TCRdb reprocessed the 5' RACE reads with MiXCR, giving one entry per CDR3 protein. Among approximately 800,000 distinct CDR3 sequences listed, about 55% were seen once. V dropped 7 bases and J dropped 14; count of bases not matched to a gene: 18. The CDR3 sequence is 14 residues long. The germline V gene has CDR1 SNHLY and CDR2 FYNNEI. The data belong to a study of blood T cells in healthy people across ages.

V usage is TRBV2 and J usage is TRBJ2-3, with 7 bases aligning to TRBD1. The sequence was obtained from a man at least 80 years old in good health. The sample consisted of blood. The CDR3 DNA reads TGTGCCAGCATAGGGGGCCTCGCGCACAGATACGCGTATTTT. This translates into CASIGGLAHRYAYF.